Presented here are 17 T cell receptor beta chains from one specimen sequenced in a study of blood T cell repertoires in COVID-19. The repertoire was sequenced with immunoSEQ multiplex PCR; TCRdb's copy has only in-frame clones and lacks some. The table shows hundreds of thousands of clones, with around 86% occurring only once. Sample: PBMCs or T cells enriched from blood (not recorded which). These receptors all come from a woman aged 45-65 years who had recovered from COVID-19.

The chain is built from TRBV6-1 and TRBJ1-1; D possibly corresponds to TRBD1 (5 bases). Germline V gene lookup returns CDR1 MNHNS and CDR2 SASEGT. The length of the CDR3 is 15 residues. With 0 bases removed from V and 3 bases from J, the gap between germline ends came to 11 bases. The CDR3 bases are TGTGCCAGCAGTGAAGCGCAAGTGACAGACACTGAAGCTTTCTTT. As protein: CASSEAQVTDTEAFF.

The chain has TRBV19 and TRBJ1-4; D perhaps matches TRBD1 (6 bases). This CDR3 contains 15 residues. Per the germline V gene, CDR1 is LNHDA and CDR2 is SQIVND (reference sequence). V lost 3 bases to trimming and J lost 5 bases, with 13 bases between them. CDR3 in DNA: TGTGCCAGTAGTATCTGGGACAAGGTGAATGAAAAACTGTTTTTT. Protein: CASSIWDKVNEKLFF.

CDR3: CASSLAGSDRGNTEAFF. Written as DNA, the CDR3 is TGCGCCAGCAGCTTGGCGGGATCGGACAGGGGCAACACTGAAGCTTTCTTT. This rearrangement joins TRBV5-1 to TRBJ1-1, with 9 positions matching TRBD1. Germline trimming cut 0 bases from V and 2 bases from J; bases unmatched to any gene: 8. The germline V gene has CDR1 SGHRS and CDR2 YFSETQ. The CDR3 covers 17 residues.

The chain uses TRBV4-1 and TRBJ2-2, with TRBD2 identical over 11 bases. V gave up 9 bases and J gave up 6 bases; unmatched junction bases: 6. Germline CDR1 is MGHRA and CDR2 is YSYEKL. The CDR3 is 14 residues long. The CDR3 region has the DNA TGCGCCAGTACTAGCGGGAGATTCTCCGGGGAGCTGTTTTTT. Encoded protein: CASTSGRFSGELFF.

The chain joins TRBV5-8 to TRBJ2-6; maybe TRBD1 (7 bases). The CDR3 runs 18 residues. CDR1 is SGHTS, CDR2 YDEGEE, per germline. V was cut by 5 bases and J by 3 bases, with 21 bases left in between. The CDR3 sequence is CASSSGVQGLNGANVLTF. The CDR3, as DNA: TGTGCCAGCAGTTCGGGGGTACAGGGGTTGAATGGGGCCAACGTCCTGACTTTC.

For the CDR3, the DNA is TGTGCCAGCAGCTTGCGGACAGGGATGGCTGAAGCTTTCTTT. Translated: CASSLRTGMAEAFF. J is TRBJ1-1 and V is TRBV7-2; 8 nucleotides agree with TRBD1. V lost 3 bases, J lost 6 bases, and 6 bases stayed unmatched. This CDR3 comprises 14 residues. Looked up from germline, CDR1 is SGHTA and CDR2 is FQGNSA.

This clone was seen a handful of times. The V gene is TRBV5-5, the J gene TRBJ2-7, with 8 bases matching TRBD2. CDR1 SGHKS and CDR2 YYEKEE come from the germline V gene (reference sequence). With 4 bases clipped from V and 3 bases from J, the junction kept 12 bases outside the gene matches. CDR3 length: 16 amino acids. CDR3 loop: CASSATTGTRGYEQYF. CDR3 sequence (DNA): TGTGCCAGCAGCGCTACCACCGGGACTAGAGGCTACGAGCAGTACTTC.

The chain couples TRBV27 to TRBJ1-2, with TRBD1 identical over 7 bases. The CDR3 is made up of 14 amino acids. Unmatched junction bases numbered 8, after V lost 6 bases and J lost 4 bases. The germline V gene encodes CDR1 MNHEY and CDR2 SMNVEV (reference sequence). CDR3 region: CASRGDRVSYGYTF. CDR3 coding DNA: TGTGCCAGCAGGGGAGACAGGGTCAGCTATGGCTACACCTTC.

The chain employs TRBV5-6 and TRBJ1-2; no clear D gene. CDR3 length equals 16 residues. Trimming pared 2 bases from V and 2 bases from J, leaving 16 bases between. Germline-derived CDR1 and CDR2 are SGHDT and YYEEEE. The CDR3 bases are TGTGCCAGCAGCTTCTCAGCGGGCCGGGGAAACTATGGCTACACCTTC. Residues: CASSFSAGRGNYGYTF.

This clone was counted a few times. The chain carries TRBV14 and TRBJ2-1; 7 bases are a match to TRBD2. With V trimmed by 5 bases and J by 5 bases, 6 bases remained unmatched. The CDR3 spans 14 residues. The germline V gene has CDR1 SGHDN and CDR2 FVKESK. CDR3 sequence: CASSLRDYNNEQFF. In DNA, the CDR3 is TGTGCCAGCAGCTTACGGGACTACAACAATGAGCAGTTCTTC. Full variable domain (rest looked up from reference TRBV14 and TRBJ2-1): EAGVTQFPSHSVIEKGQTVTLRCDPISGHDNLYWYRRVMGKEIKFLLHFVKESKQDESGMPNNRFLAERTGGTYSTLKVQPAELEDSGVYFCASSLRDYNNEQFFGPGTRLTVL.

The chain combines TRBV4-2 with TRBJ2-2; 9 bases match TRBD2. From germline, CDR1 is LGHNA and CDR2 YNFKEQ. After removal of 3 bases from V and 6 bases from J, the junction contained 8 bases not matched to a gene. CDR3 length equals 16 residues. In DNA form, the CDR3 reads TGTGCCAGCAGCCACTTAGCGGGAGTCGGCGCCGGGGAGCTGTTTTTT. Encoded protein: CASSHLAGVGAGELFF.

Remarks on this clone: The sample carries other DNA sequences with the same CDR3. The rearrangement joins TRBV28 to TRBJ1-5; D is perhaps TRBD1 (5 bases). This CDR3 region has 14 residues. V lost 3 bases and J 4 bases, leaving 10 bases between the germline ends. Looked up from germline, CDR1 is MDHEN and CDR2 is SYDVKM. For the CDR3, the DNA is TGTGCCAGCAGTTTGACCGGGGGTAATCAGCCCCAGCATTTT. Protein sequence: CASSLTGGNQPQHF.

This clone has a handful of counts. This chain links TRBV28 with TRBJ2-7; D might be TRBD2 (6 bases). The germline V gene encodes CDR1 MDHEN and CDR2 SYDVKM. The CDR3 contains 14 residues. Trimming left V 1 base short and J 8 bases short, with 15 bases between. CDR3 DNA: TGTGCCAGCAGTTTATCGCCGGGGGTGGGAAAGCAGTACTTC. This encodes CASSLSPGVGKQYF.

Worth noting for this clone: A junction end diverges from the germline sequence, so it may reflect a read error. The chain couples TRBV11-2 to TRBJ2-5, with a tentative D call TRBD1 (6 bases). The germline V gene encodes CDR1 SGHAT and CDR2 FQNNGV. The CDR3 is 15 amino acids. CDR3 sequence: CASSLDRPSRETQYF. Written as DNA, the CDR3 is TGTGCCAGCAGCCTAGACAGGCCCTCTCGTGAGACCCAGTACTTC.

CDR3 DNA: TGTGCCAGCAGCCAACAGGGTCAGCCCCAGCATTTT. It codes for CASSQQGQPQHF. This rearrangement joins TRBV3-1 (or the pseudogene TRBV3-2) to TRBJ1-5, with D maybe TRBD1 (5 bases). This CDR3 contains 12 residues. Germline V gene data show CDR1 as LGHDT and CDR2 as YNNKEL (reference sequence). The germline V and J ends were trimmed by 2 bases and 6 bases, with 5 bases remaining between them.

DNA for the CDR3: TGTGCCAGCAACAGTTACGGGCGACAGGCCCCCATGAACACTGAAGCTTTCTTT. As protein: CASNSYGRQAPMNTEAFF. This chain links TRBV27 with TRBJ1-1; a possible D gene is TRBD1 (6 bases). Germline loops: CDR1 MNHEY, CDR2 SMNVEV (reference sequence). This CDR3 spans 18 amino acids. V was trimmed by 7 bases and J by 0 bases, leaving 24 bases between them.

This chain uses TRBV14 with TRBJ2-2; D might be TRBD2 (5 bases). The V gene's germline CDR1 is SGHDN and CDR2 FVKESK. The CDR3 loop spans 15 amino acids. V was pared by 4 bases and J by 1 base, with 10 bases between. The CDR3 loop is CASSRELGNTGELFF. The CDR3 nucleotides are TGTGCCAGCAGCCGGGAGTTAGGGAACACCGGGGAGCTGTTTTTT.